A selection of T cell receptor beta chains follows, all from one sample in a study of CD8 T cells in ankylosing spondylitis. TCRdb called the 5' RACE reads again in MiXCR, with one record for every CDR3 protein. The sample lists under 550,000 distinct CDR3 sequences; more than 25% were seen once. The sequencing input was blood, either unsorted or a sorted T cell fraction (not recorded which). These receptors were collected from a male donor with ankylosing spondylitis. The CDR3 runs from the conserved cysteine through the conserved F or W. Fields, in order: V gene, J gene, CDR3 protein.

TRBV12-3/TRBV12-4	TRBJ2-3	CASSPPWGSSTDTQYF
TRBV27	TRBJ1-4	CASSLGQRNEKLFF
TRBV20-1	TRBJ2-2	CSARYFTGELFF
TRBV3-1	TRBJ2-6	CASSGQPEGTGANVLTF
TRBV5-1	TRBJ1-1	CASSLDRLKNTEAFF
TRBV20-1	TRBJ2-1	CSALSGSSYNEQFF
TRBV12-3/TRBV12-4	TRBJ2-3	CASSHGGSTDTQYF
TRBV18	TRBJ2-3	CASSPDGLAGVIDTQYF
TRBV30	TRBJ2-1	CAWREPAGGSYNEQFF
TRBV7-2	TRBJ2-3	CASTSQDTQYF
TRBV10-3	TRBJ2-2	CAISESIGGADTGELFF
TRBV11-2	TRBJ1-1	CASRLTGGAGMNTEAFF
TRBV4-2	TRBJ2-1	CASSPGLAAISYNEQFF
TRBV11-2	TRBJ1-1	CASRPVRIVESFF
TRBV7-2	TRBJ2-7	CASSAHRGRYF
TRBV6-1	TRBJ1-2	CASFGNRGDYGYTF
TRBV19	TRBJ1-5	CASSIVGQGSSQPQHF